This TCR beta chain was found in a study of T cells in Graves' hyperthyroidism and ophthalmopathy. Study-wide results and caveats: Ophthalmopathy, as predicted by the model, came a median approximately 6.5 months after the prediction.

The PBMCs had their origin in around 9.1 ml of fresh peripheral blood. Trimming removed 7 bases from V and 6 bases from J, with 12 bases in between. The CDR3 runs 13 residues. This clonotype was counted at least ten times. Its antigen is not identified. Researchers amplified the TCR beta CDR3 regions from RNA transcripts. Researchers ran a first-round RT-PCR on the TCR CDR3 using the HTBI primer set. TCRdb re-derived calls from the multiplex PCR reads in MiXCR, one entry per CDR3 protein. This repertoire shows 400,000 to 600,000 distinct CDR3 sequences, less than 25% found once; its top ten account for roughly 29%.

The sequence was obtained from a man aged 18 to 29 with Graves' hyperthyroidism. The sequencing input was blood. This sequence joins TRBV12-3 or TRBV12-4 and TRBJ2-2; D is possibly TRBD2 (5 bases). CDR3 protein: CASKALAAGELFF. CDR3 coding DNA: TGTGCCAGCAAGGCCCTAGCTGCCGGGGAGCTGTTTTTT.